Following are 8 T cell receptor beta chains from one sample sequenced in a study of T cells in Graves' hyperthyroidism and ophthalmopathy. Using RNA transcripts as the source, TCR beta CDR3 regions were amplified. HTBI primers were the set used in a first-round RT-PCR of the TCR CDR3. TCRdb passed the multiplex PCR reads through MiXCR, listing each CDR3 protein once. Of about 250,000 distinct CDR3 sequences listed, 22% are singletons. Material: blood. The receptors stem from a man under 40 with Graves' ophthalmopathy.

This clonotype was seen a handful of times. The CDR3: CASGRNYEQYF. In DNA, the CDR3 is TGTGCCAGCGGCCGGAACTACGAGCAGTACTTC. The chain uses TRBV6-1 and TRBJ2-7; D remains unclear. V shed 8 bases and J shed 3 bases, with 8 bases lying between them. The CDR3 spans 11 residues. Germline V CDR1 and CDR2: MNHNS, SASEGT.

This rearrangement joins TRBV10-1 to TRBJ1-6; D gene ambiguous. Germline CDR1 WNHNN, CDR2 SYGVQD (reference sequence). The CDR3 is made up of 14 amino acids. The germline V and J ends were trimmed by 4 bases and 9 bases, with 13 bases remaining between them. The CDR3: CASSAAFTGSPLHF. In nucleotides, the CDR3 is TGCGCCAGCAGTGCCGCCTTTACGGGTTCACCCCTCCACTTT.

This clonotype was picked up many times. The chain has TRBV20-1 and TRBJ2-1, with D perhaps being TRBD1 or TRBD2 (5 bases each). The germline V and J ends were trimmed by 1 base and 7 bases, with 14 bases remaining between them. The CDR3 length is 14 residues. The germline gives CDR1 DFQATT, CDR2 SNEGSKA (reference sequence). CDR3 protein: CSARGVGEWNEQFF. DNA of the CDR3: TGCAGTGCTAGAGGGGTGGGGGAATGGAATGAGCAGTTCTTC.

This clonotype has a handful of counts. V and J are TRBV9 and TRBJ2-7; no clear D. The CDR3 length is 13 residues. Germline V gives CDR1 SGDLS, CDR2 YYNGEE. Trimming stripped 4 bases from V and 1 base from J, with 9 bases between. The CDR3 DNA follows: TGTGCCAGCAGCCCTTTCTATTCCTACGAGCAGTACTTC. Its protein is CASSPFYSYEQYF.

This clonotype was detected a few times. V and J are TRBV10-1 and TRBJ2-3, with D maybe TRBD2 (6 bases). V was cut by 7 bases and J by 4 bases, with 21 bases left in between. CDR1 is WNHNN and CDR2 is SYGVQD in the germline V gene (reference sequence). This CDR3 is built from 16 residues. CDR3 amino acids: CASTDGGRDRSDTQYF. Here the CDR3 DNA reads TGCGCCAGCACCGACGGAGGGCGGGATCGGTCAGATACGCAGTATTTT.

The V call is TRBV18, the J call TRBJ2-2, with D uncertain. This CDR3 contains 14 residues. Germline CDR1 is KGHSH and CDR2 is LQKENI. V was pared by 5 bases and J by 2 bases, with 9 bases between. The CDR3 sequence is CASSAEINTGELFF. CDR3 in DNA: TGTGCCAGCTCAGCAGAGATTAACACCGGGGAGCTGTTTTTT.

This clonotype was observed a handful of times. The genes are TRBV19 and TRBJ2-7; 7 nucleotides agree with TRBD1. Germline lookup yields CDR1 LNHDA and CDR2 SQIVND (reference sequence). This CDR3 contains 13 residues. Trimming removed 5 bases from V and 1 base from J; junction bases left unmatched: 2. The CDR3 spells CASSQGDSYEQYF. The CDR3 DNA is TGTGCCAGTAGTCAGGGGGATTCCTACGAGCAGTACTTC.

This clonotype was observed at least ten times. CDR3 amino acids: CASSDPAGWVLEQFF. Written as DNA, the CDR3 is TGTGCCAGCAGTGACCCAGCGGGATGGGTCTTAGAGCAGTTCTTC. The chain uses TRBV2 and TRBJ2-1, with 7 nucleotides matching TRBD2. With V trimmed by 3 bases and J by 10 bases, 12 bases remained unmatched. In germline, CDR1 is SNHLY, CDR2 FYNNEI. The CDR3 is 15 residues long.